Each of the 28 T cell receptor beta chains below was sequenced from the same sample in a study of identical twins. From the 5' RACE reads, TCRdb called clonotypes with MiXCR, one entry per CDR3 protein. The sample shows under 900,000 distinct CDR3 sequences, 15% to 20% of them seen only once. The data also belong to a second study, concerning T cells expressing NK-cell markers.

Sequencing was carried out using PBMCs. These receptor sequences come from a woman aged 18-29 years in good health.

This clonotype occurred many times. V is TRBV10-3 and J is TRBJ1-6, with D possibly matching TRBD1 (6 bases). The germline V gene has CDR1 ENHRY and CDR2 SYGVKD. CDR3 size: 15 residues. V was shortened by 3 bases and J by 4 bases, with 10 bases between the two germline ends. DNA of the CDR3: TGTGCCATCAGTGAAGGGGGGAAGTATAATTCACCCCTCCACTTT. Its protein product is CAISEGGKYNSPLHF.

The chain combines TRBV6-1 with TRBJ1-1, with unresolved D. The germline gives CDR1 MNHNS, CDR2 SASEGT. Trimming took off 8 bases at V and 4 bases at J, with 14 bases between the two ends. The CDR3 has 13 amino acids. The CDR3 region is CASRPRLSTEAFF. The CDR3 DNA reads TGTGCCAGCCGCCCCCGGTTGAGCACTGAAGCTTTCTTT.

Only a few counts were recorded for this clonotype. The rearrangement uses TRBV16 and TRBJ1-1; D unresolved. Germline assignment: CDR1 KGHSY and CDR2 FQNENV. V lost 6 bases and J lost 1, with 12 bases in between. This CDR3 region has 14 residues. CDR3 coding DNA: TGTGCCAGCAGAGTTGGACTAGGGAACACTGAAGCTTTCTTT. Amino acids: CASRVGLGNTEAFF.

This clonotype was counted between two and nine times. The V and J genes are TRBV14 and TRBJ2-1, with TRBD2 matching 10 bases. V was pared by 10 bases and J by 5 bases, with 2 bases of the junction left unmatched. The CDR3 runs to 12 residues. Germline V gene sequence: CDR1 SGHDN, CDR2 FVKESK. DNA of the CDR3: TGTGCCACTGGACTAGCGGACAATGAGCAGTTCTTC. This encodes CATGLADNEQFF.

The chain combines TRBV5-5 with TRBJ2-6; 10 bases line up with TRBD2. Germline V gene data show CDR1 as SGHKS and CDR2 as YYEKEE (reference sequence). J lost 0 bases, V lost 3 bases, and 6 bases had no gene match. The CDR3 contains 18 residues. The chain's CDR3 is CASSWTSGEASGANVLTF. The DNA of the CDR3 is TGTGCCAGCAGCTGGACTAGCGGAGAAGCCTCTGGGGCCAACGTCCTGACTTTC.

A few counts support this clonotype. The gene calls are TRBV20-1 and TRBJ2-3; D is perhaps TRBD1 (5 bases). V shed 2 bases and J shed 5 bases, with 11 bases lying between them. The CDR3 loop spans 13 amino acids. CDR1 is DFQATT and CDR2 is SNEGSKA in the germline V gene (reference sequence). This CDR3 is CSARHRLGDTQYF. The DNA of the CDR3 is TGCAGTGCTAGACACAGGCTAGGAGATACGCAGTATTTT.

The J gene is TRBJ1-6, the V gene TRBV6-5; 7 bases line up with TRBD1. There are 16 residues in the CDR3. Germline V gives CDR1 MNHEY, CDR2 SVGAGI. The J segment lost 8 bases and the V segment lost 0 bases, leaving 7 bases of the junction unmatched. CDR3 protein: CASSYSNRGGYSPLHF. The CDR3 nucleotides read TGTGCCAGCAGTTACTCAAACAGGGGAGGTTATTCACCCCTCCACTTT.

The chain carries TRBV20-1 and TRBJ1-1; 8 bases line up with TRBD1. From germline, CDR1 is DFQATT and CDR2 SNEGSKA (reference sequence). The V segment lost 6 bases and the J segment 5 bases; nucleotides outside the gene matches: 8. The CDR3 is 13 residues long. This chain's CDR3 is CSAFDRGGTEAFF. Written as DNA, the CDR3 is TGCAGTGCATTCGACAGGGGAGGAACTGAAGCTTTCTTT.

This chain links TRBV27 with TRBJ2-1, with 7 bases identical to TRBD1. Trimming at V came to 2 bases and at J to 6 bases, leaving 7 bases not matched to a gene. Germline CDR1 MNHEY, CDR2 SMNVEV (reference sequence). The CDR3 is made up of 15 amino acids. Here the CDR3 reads CASSLVTGDGNEQFF. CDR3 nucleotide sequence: TGTGCCAGCAGTTTAGTTACAGGGGATGGCAATGAGCAGTTCTTC.

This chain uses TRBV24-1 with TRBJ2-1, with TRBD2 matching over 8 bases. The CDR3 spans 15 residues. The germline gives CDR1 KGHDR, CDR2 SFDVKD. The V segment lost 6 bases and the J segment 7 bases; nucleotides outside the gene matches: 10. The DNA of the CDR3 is TGTGCCACCAGTTTGGGTAGCGGGGTAGAGAATGAGCAGTTCTTC. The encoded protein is CATSLGSGVENEQFF.

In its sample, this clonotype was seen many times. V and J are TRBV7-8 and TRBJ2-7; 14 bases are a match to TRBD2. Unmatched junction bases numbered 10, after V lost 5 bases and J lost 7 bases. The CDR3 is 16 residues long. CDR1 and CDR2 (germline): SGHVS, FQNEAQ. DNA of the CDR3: TGTGCCAGCAGCCGGGGTGGGACTAGCGGGAGAATTGAGCAGTACTTC. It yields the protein CASSRGGTSGRIEQYF.

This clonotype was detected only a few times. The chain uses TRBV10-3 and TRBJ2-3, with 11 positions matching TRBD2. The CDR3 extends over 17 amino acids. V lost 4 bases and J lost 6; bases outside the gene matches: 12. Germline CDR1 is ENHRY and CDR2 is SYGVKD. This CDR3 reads CAISGGSTSGAGDTQYF. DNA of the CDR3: TGTGCCATCAGTGGAGGATCGACTAGCGGGGCGGGGGATACGCAGTATTTT.

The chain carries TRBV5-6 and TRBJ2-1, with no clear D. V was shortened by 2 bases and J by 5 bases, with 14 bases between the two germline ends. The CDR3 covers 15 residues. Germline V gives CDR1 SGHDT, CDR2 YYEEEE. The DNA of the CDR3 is TGTGCCAGCAGCTTAGGGTTGGTGGTACACAATGAGCAGTTCTTC. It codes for CASSLGLVVHNEQFF. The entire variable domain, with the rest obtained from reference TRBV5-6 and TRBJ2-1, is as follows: DAGVTQSPTHLIKTRGQQVTLRCSPKSGHDTVSWYQQALGQGPQFIFQYYEEEERQRGNFPDRFSGHQFPNYSSELNVNALLLGDSALYLCASSLGLVVHNEQFFGPGTRLTVL.

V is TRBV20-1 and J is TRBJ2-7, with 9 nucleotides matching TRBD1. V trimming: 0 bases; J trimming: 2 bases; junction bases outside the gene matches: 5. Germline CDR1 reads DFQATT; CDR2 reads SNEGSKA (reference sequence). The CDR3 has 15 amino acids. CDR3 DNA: TGCAGTGCTAGAGACGGGACAGGGAATACCTACGAGCAGTACTTC. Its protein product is CSARDGTGNTYEQYF.

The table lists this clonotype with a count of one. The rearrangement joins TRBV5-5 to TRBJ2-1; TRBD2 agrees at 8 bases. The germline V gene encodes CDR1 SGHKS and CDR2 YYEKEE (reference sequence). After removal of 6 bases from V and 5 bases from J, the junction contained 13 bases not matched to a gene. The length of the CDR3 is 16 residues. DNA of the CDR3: TGTGCCAGCACCCTGGGCGGTAGCGGGGAGAACAATGAGCAGTTCTTC. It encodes CASTLGGSGENNEQFF.

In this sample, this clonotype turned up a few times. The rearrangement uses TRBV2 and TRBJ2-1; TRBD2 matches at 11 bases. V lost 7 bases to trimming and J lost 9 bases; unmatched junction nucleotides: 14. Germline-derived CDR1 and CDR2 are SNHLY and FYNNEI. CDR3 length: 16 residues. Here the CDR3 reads CASTSLLAGDSPEQFF. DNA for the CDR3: TGTGCCAGCACCAGCCTACTAGCGGGAGACTCCCCTGAGCAGTTCTTC.

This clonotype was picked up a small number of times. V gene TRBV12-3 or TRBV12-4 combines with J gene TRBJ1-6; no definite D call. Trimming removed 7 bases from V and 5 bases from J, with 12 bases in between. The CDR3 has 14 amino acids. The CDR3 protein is CASTERIDNSPLHF. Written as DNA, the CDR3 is TGTGCCAGCACCGAACGGATAGATAATTCACCCCTCCACTTT.

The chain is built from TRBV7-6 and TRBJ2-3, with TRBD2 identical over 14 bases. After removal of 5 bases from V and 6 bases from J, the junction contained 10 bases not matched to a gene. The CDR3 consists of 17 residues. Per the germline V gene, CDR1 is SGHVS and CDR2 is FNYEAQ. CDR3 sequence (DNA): TGTGCCAGCAGCATGTCCGGGACTAGCGGGAGAACCGATACGCAGTATTTT. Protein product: CASSMSGTSGRTDTQYF.

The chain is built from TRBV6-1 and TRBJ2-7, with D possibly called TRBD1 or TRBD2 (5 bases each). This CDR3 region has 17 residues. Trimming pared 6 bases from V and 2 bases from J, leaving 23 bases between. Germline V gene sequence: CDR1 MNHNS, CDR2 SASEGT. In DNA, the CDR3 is TGTGCCAGCAGCCCAAGGTCACATCGGGACGGAACCTACGAGCAGTACTTC. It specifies CASSPRSHRDGTYEQYF.

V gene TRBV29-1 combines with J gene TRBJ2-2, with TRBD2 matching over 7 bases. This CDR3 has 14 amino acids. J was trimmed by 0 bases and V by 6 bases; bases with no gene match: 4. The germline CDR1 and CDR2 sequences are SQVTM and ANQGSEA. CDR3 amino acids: CSVGRDANTGELFF. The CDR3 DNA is TGCAGCGTGGGGAGGGACGCGAACACCGGGGAGCTGTTTTTT.

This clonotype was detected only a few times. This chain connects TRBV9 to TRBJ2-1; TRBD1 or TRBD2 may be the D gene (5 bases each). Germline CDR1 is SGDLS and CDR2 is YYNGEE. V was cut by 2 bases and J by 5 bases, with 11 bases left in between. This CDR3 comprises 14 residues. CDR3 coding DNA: TGTGCCAGCAGCGTCGATACGGGGCACAATGAGCAGTTCTTC. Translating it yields CASSVDTGHNEQFF.

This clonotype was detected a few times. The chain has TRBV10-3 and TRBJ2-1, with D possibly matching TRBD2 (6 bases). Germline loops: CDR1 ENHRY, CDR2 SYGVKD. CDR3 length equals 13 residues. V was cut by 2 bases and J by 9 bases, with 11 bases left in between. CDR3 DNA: TGTGCCATCAGTGAGGCCGGGGGTGGTGAGCAGTTCTTC. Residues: CAISEAGGGEQFF.

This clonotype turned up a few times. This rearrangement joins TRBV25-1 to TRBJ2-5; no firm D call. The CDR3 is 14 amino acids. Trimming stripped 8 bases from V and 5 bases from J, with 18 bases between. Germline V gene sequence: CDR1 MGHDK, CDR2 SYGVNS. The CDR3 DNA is TGTGCCAGCTCCTCGTCATACACGTCCGAGACCCAGTACTTC. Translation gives CASSSSYTSETQYF.

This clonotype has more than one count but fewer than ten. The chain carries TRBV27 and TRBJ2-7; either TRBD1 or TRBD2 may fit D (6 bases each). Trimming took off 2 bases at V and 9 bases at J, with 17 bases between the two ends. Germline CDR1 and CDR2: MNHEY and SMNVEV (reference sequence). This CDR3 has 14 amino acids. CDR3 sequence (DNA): TGTGCCAGCAGTTTACAGCCTTCGGGGGCCAGGCAGTACTTC. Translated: CASSLQPSGARQYF.

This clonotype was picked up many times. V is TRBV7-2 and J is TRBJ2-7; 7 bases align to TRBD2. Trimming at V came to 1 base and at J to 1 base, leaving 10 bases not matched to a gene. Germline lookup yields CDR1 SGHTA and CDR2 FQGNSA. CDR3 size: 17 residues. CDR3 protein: CASSLGRGSGQSYEQYF. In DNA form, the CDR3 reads TGTGCCAGCAGCTTAGGTCGTGGTAGCGGGCAATCCTACGAGCAGTACTTC.

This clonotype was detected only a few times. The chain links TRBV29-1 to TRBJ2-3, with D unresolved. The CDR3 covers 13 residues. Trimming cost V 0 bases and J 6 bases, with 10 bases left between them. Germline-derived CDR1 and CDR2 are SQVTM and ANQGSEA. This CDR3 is CSVEEGVRDTQYF. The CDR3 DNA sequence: TGCAGCGTTGAAGAGGGTGTGCGCGATACGCAGTATTTT.

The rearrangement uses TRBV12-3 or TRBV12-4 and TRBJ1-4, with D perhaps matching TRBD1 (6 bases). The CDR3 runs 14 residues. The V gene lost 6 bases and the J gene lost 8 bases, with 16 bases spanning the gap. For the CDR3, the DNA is TGTGCCAGCAGCAACAGGGCATTGAGAGAAAAACTGTTTTTT. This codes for CASSNRALREKLFF.

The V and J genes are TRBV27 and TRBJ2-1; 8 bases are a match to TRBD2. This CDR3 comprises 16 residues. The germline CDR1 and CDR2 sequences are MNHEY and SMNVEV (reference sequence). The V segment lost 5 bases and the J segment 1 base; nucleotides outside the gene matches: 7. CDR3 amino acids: CASSRIAGRSYNEQFF. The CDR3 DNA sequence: TGTGCCAGCAGTCGGATAGCGGGGCGATCCTACAATGAGCAGTTCTTC.